The next 19 T cell receptor beta chains were all read from a single sample in a study of blood T cell repertoires in COVID-19. Measured with immunoSEQ multiplex PCR; TCRdb has only the in-frame clones, and not every one. The sample lists about 220,000 clones, 80% occurring once. The specimen sequenced was peripheral blood. The receptors here all came from a human donor in a cohort sampled during active COVID-19.

The rearrangement links TRBV7-8 to TRBJ1-2; 10 bases are shared with TRBD1. Germline CDR1 reads SGHVS; CDR2 reads FQNEAQ. The J segment lost 6 bases and the V segment lost 5 bases, leaving 15 bases of the junction unmatched. This CDR3 has 17 amino acids. The chain's CDR3 is CASSQYRPGTGVNGYTF. DNA of the CDR3: TGTGCCAGCAGCCAATATCGTCCCGGGACAGGGGTTAATGGCTACACCTTC.

A single count supports this clone. This chain links TRBV3-1 (or the pseudogene TRBV3-2) with TRBJ1-1; D is unresolved. Between the trimmed V and J ends, which lost 0 bases and 6 bases, there was a span of 8 bases. Germline CDR1 is LGHDT and CDR2 is YNNKEL (reference sequence). This CDR3 contains 13 residues. CDR3 sequence: CASSQDSGSEAFF. The CDR3 DNA sequence: TGTGCCAGCAGCCAAGATTCCGGGTCTGAAGCTTTCTTT.

This clone came up a few times. The rearrangement joins TRBV19 to TRBJ1-2; 7 bases are a match to TRBD1. J lost 8 bases, V lost 1 base, and 10 bases had no gene match. This CDR3 region has 15 residues. In germline, CDR1 is LNHDA, CDR2 SQIVND (reference sequence). The CDR3 protein is CASSIGLRGLRGYTF. CDR3 coding DNA: TGTGCCAGTAGTATAGGGTTGAGGGGGCTTCGCGGCTACACCTTC. The variable domain in full, with the rest retrieved from reference TRBV19 and TRBJ1-2, is DGGITQSPKYLFRKEGQNVTLSCEQNLNHDAMYWYRQDPGQGLRLIYYSQIVNDFQKGDIAEGYSVSREKKESFPLTVTSAQKNPTAFYLCASSIGLRGLRGYTFGSGTRLTVV.

The rearrangement links TRBV19 to TRBJ2-4; TRBD1 matches 7 bases. The CDR3 has 14 residues. J lost 6 bases, V lost 5 bases, and 7 bases had no gene match. The germline V gene encodes CDR1 LNHDA and CDR2 SQIVND (reference sequence). CDR3 amino acids: CASSVRGIGNIQYF. The DNA of the CDR3 is TGTGCCAGTAGTGTCAGGGGGATTGGAAACATTCAGTACTTC.

The V gene is TRBV28, the J gene TRBJ2-7, with D hard to call. V shed 9 bases and J shed 7 bases, with 13 bases lying between them. CDR1 and CDR2 (germline): MDHEN, SYDVKM. The CDR3 sequence is 11 residues long. The CDR3 loop is CASRVFGEQYF. DNA of the CDR3: TGTGCCAGTCGGGTTTTCGGGGAGCAGTACTTC.

The V gene is TRBV5-1, the J gene TRBJ2-3; 8 bases match TRBD1. CDR3 length: 14 residues. The V and J ends lost 7 bases and 0 bases, in that order; junction bases with no gene match: 4. Looked up from germline, CDR1 is SGHRS and CDR2 is YFSETQ. The CDR3 DNA is TGCGCCAGCCTAAGGACAGGGAGCACAGATACGCAGTATTTT. It is translated as CASLRTGSTDTQYF.

The rearrangement links TRBV2 to TRBJ2-1; tentatively, D is TRBD1 (6 bases). This CDR3 comprises 13 residues. In germline, CDR1 is SNHLY, CDR2 FYNNEI. The ends were cut back, 4 bases at V and 8 bases at J, with 12 bases in the middle. Here the CDR3 DNA reads TGTGCCAGCAGTGCGGCGGCAGGGGATGAGCAGTTCTTC. Residues: CASSAAAGDEQFF.

The CDR3 is CASQEEAGEKLFF. For the CDR3, the DNA is TGTGCCAGCCAGGAGGAGGCTGGTGAAAAACTGTTTTTT. The chain couples TRBV28 to TRBJ1-4; the D is unclear. Trimming took 8 bases from V and 7 from J, leaving 14 bases between them. Per the germline V gene, CDR1 is MDHEN and CDR2 is SYDVKM. The CDR3 runs to 13 residues.

The chain joins TRBV6-6 to TRBJ2-5, with D possibly matching TRBD1 (6 bases). The CDR3 totals 15 residues. Germline V gene data show CDR1 as MNHNY and CDR2 as SVGAGI (reference sequence). Trimming cost V 1 base and J 2 bases, with 11 bases left between them. The CDR3, as DNA: TGTGCCAGCAGTTACTTGGGGACAATTCAAGAGACCCAGTACTTC. Protein: CASSYLGTIQETQYF.

The rearrangement uses TRBV5-1 and TRBJ2-1; D possibly corresponds to TRBD1 (6 bases). Germline values: CDR1 SGHRS, CDR2 YFSETQ. Trimming stripped 4 bases from V and 6 bases from J, with 14 bases between. The CDR3 spans 14 residues. CDR3 nucleotide sequence: TGCGCCAGCAGCCTCCGACAGGTCCTCAATGAGCAGTTCTTC. Translated, it gives CASSLRQVLNEQFF.

The V gene is TRBV7-2, the J gene TRBJ2-5, with D possibly matching TRBD2 (6 bases). The CDR3 runs 16 residues. Germline V lookup: CDR1 SGHTA, CDR2 FQGNSA. The V end lost 1 base, the J end lost 2 bases, and 14 bases lay between the germline ends. The CDR3 bases are TGTGCCAGCAGCTTAGGTGGCTCGGCGGGGCAAGAGACCCAGTACTTC. Translation gives CASSLGGSAGQETQYF.

This rearrangement joins TRBV25-1 to TRBJ1-1, with D unresolved. This CDR3 has 13 amino acids. Between the trimmed V and J ends, which lost 7 bases and 3 bases, there was a span of 12 bases. CDR1 and CDR2 (germline): MGHDK, SYGVNS. For the CDR3, the DNA is TGTGCCAGCACTTATAGTGTTCACACTGAAGCTTTCTTT. Translation gives CASTYSVHTEAFF.

This chain links TRBV28 with TRBJ1-5, with D maybe TRBD1 (6 bases). The V gene lost 6 bases and the J gene lost 4 bases, with 16 bases spanning the gap. From germline, CDR1 is MDHEN and CDR2 SYDVKM. This CDR3 has 15 amino acids. CDR3: CASRPTGQLNQPQHF. Here the CDR3 DNA reads TGTGCCAGCAGACCTACCGGACAGCTTAATCAGCCCCAGCATTTT. The complete variable domain, with remaining parts taken from reference TRBV28 and TRBJ1-5, reads DVKVTQSSRYLVKRTGEKVFLECVQDMDHENMFWYRQDPGLGLRLIYFSYDVKMKEKGDIPEGYSVSREKKERFSLILESASTNQTSMYLCASRPTGQLNQPQHFGDGTRLSIL.

The J gene is TRBJ1-2, the V gene TRBV6-1; D is unclear. Per the germline V gene, CDR1 is MNHNS and CDR2 is SASEGT. The CDR3 sequence is 15 residues long. V lost 0 bases and J lost 2, with 10 bases in between. In DNA form, the CDR3 reads TGTGCCAGCAGTGAAGCGATTCGGGGAAACTATGGCTACACCTTC. The encoded protein is CASSEAIRGNYGYTF.

This clone was picked up a small number of times. The V and J genes are TRBV3-1 (or the pseudogene TRBV3-2) and TRBJ2-7, with D tentatively TRBD1 (5 bases). Germline CDR1 reads LGHDT; CDR2 reads YNNKEL (reference sequence). There are 13 residues in the CDR3. Trimming shortened V by 4 bases and J by 4 bases, and 11 bases separated the two germline ends. DNA for the CDR3: TGTGCCAGCAGCCTCTCCAGACAGTACGAGCAGTACTTC. Its protein is CASSLSRQYEQYF.

This clone has just a few counts. The chain employs TRBV28 and TRBJ1-5; D might be TRBD1 (6 bases). The germline V and J ends were trimmed by 4 bases and 1 base, with 14 bases remaining between them. The germline V gene has CDR1 MDHEN and CDR2 SYDVKM. The CDR3 totals 16 residues. The DNA of the CDR3 is TGTGCCAGCAGTTCCCGTTCTAGGGGGAGCAATCAGCCCCAGCATTTT. Translation gives CASSSRSRGSNQPQHF.

V usage is TRBV27 and J usage is TRBJ2-2; TRBD1 is a possible D gene (5 bases). Looked up from germline, CDR1 is MNHEY and CDR2 is SMNVEV (reference sequence). V was shortened by 4 bases and J by 0 bases, with 12 bases between the two germline ends. The CDR3 spans 16 residues. CDR3 in amino acids: CASSSRARSNTGELFF. The CDR3 nucleotides read TGTGCCAGCAGTTCCAGGGCGAGATCGAACACCGGGGAGCTGTTTTTT.

This chain uses TRBV3-1 (or the pseudogene TRBV3-2) with TRBJ1-2, with D possibly being TRBD1 (5 bases). The germline CDR1 and CDR2 sequences are LGHDT and YNNKEL (reference sequence). The CDR3 extends over 18 amino acids. V was clipped by 0 bases and J by 8 bases, with 25 bases between them. The CDR3 is CASSQDRSAGPSIFGYTF. The CDR3 nucleotides read TGTGCCAGCAGCCAAGACCGATCGGCGGGGCCATCAATTTTCGGCTACACCTTC.

This chain joins TRBV5-6 and TRBJ2-2; no reliable D call. The CDR3 sequence is 13 residues long. V gave up 4 bases and J gave up 2 bases, with 6 bases separating them. Germline V gene data show CDR1 as SGHDT and CDR2 as YYEEEE. In DNA, the CDR3 is TGTGCCAGCAGCCTTTTAAACACCGGGGAGCTGTTTTTT. It encodes CASSLLNTGELFF.